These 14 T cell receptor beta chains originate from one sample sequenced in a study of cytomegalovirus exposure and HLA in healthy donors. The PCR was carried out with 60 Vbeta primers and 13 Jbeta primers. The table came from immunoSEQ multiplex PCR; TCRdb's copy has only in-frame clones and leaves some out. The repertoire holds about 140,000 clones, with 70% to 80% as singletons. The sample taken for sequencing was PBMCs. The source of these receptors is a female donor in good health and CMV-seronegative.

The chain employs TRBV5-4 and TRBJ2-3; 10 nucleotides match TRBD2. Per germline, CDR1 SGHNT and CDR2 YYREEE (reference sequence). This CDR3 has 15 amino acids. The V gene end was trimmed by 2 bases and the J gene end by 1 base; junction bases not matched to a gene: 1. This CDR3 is CASSFSGGRTDTQYF. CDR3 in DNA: TGTGCCAGCAGCTTTAGCGGGGGGCGCACAGATACGCAGTATTTT.

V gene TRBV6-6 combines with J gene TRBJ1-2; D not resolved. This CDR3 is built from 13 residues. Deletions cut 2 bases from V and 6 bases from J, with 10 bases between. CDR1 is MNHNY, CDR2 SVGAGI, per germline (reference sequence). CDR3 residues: CASSYMSGNGYTF. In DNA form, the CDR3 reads TGTGCCAGCAGTTACATGTCCGGGAATGGCTACACCTTC.

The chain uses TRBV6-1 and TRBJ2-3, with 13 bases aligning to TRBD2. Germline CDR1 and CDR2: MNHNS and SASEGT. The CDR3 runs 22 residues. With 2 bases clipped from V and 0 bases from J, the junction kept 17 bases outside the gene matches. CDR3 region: CASSETPTSGRVFRVSTDTQYF. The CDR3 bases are TGTGCCAGCAGTGAAACCCCCACTAGCGGGAGGGTTTTTCGCGTTAGCACAGATACGCAGTATTTT.

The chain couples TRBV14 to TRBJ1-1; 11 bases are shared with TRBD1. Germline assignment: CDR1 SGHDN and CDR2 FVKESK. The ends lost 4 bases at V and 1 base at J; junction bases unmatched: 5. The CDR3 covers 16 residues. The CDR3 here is CASSLGQGARNTEAFF. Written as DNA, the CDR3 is TGTGCCAGCAGCCTAGGACAGGGGGCTCGGAACACTGAAGCTTTCTTT.

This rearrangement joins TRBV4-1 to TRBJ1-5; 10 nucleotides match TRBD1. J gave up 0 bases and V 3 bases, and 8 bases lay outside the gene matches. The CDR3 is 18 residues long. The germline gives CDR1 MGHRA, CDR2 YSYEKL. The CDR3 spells CASSHAPGTGDSNQPQHF. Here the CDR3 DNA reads TGCGCCAGCAGCCACGCCCCCGGGACAGGGGATAGCAATCAGCCCCAGCATTTT.

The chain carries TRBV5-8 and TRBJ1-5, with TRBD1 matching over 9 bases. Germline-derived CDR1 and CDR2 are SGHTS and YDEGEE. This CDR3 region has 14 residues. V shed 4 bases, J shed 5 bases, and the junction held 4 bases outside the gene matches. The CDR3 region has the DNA TGTGCCAGCAGCATGGGACAGGGACATCAGCCCCAGCATTTT. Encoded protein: CASSMGQGHQPQHF. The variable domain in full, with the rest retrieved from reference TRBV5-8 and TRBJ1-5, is EAGVTQSPTHLIKTRGQQATLRCSPISGHTSVYWYQQALGLGLQFLLWYDEGEERNRGNFPPRFSGRQFPNYSSELNVNALELEDSALYLCASSMGQGHQPQHFGDGTRLSIL.

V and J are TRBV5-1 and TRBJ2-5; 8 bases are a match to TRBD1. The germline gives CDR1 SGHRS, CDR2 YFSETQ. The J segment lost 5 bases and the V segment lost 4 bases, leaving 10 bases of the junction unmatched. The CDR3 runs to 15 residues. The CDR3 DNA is TGCGCCAGCAGCCAAGGACAGGGTGGGGAGGAGACCCAGTACTTC. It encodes CASSQGQGGEETQYF. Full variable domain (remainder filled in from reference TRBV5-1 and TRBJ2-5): KAGVTQTPRYLIKTRGQQVTLSCSPISGHRSVSWYQQTPGQGLQFLFEYFSETQRNKGNFPGRFSGRQFSNSRSEMNVSTLELGDSALYLCASSQGQGGEETQYFGPGTRLLVL.

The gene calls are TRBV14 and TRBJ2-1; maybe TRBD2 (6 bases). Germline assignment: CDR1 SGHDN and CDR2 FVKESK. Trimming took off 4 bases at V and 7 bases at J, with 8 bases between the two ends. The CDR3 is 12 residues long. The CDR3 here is CASSPTRNEQFF. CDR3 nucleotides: TGTGCCAGCAGCCCGACTAGGAATGAGCAGTTCTTC.

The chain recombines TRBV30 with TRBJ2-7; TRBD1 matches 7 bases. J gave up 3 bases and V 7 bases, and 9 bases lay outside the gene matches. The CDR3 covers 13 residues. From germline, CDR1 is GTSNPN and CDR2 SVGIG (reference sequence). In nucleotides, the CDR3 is TGTGCCTTGGTTCCGGGACAGAGCTACGAGCAGTACTTC. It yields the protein CALVPGQSYEQYF.

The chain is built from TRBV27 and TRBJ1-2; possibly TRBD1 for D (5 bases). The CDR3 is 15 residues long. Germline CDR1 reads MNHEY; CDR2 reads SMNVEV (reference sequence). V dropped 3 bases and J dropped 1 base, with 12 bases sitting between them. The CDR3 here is CASSFAAGNNYGYTF. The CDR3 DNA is TGTGCCAGCAGTTTTGCGGCAGGGAATAACTATGGCTACACCTTC.

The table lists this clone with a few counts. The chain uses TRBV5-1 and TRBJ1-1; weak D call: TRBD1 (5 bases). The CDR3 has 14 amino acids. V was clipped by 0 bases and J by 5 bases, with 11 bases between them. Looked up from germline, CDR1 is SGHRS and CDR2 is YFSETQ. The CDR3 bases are TGCGCCAGCAGCTTGGTAGGGAGGGGTACTGAAGCTTTCTTT. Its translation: CASSLVGRGTEAFF. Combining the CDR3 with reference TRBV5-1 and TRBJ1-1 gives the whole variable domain KAGVTQTPRYLIKTRGQQVTLSCSPISGHRSVSWYQQTPGQGLQFLFEYFSETQRNKGNFPGRFSGRQFSNSRSEMNVSTLELGDSALYLCASSLVGRGTEAFFGQGTRLTVV.

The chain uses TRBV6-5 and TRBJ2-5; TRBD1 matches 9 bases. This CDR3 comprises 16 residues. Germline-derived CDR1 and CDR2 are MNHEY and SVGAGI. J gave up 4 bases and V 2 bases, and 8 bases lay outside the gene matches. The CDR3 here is CASSYTGGTGIETQYF. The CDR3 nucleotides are TGTGCCAGCAGTTACACCGGAGGGACAGGGATAGAGACCCAGTACTTC.

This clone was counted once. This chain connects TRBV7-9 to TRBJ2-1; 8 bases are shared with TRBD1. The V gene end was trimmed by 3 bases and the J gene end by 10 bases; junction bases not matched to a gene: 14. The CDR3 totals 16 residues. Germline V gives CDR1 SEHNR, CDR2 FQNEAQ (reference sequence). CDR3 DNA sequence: TGTGCCAGCAGCTTCTGGACAGGGAGCCAACCGGGAGAGCAGTTCTTC. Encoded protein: CASSFWTGSQPGEQFF.

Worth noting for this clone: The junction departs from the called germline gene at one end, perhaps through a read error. CDR3 coding DNA: TGTTCCAGCAGCTTATTAGACGAGCAGTACTTC. This encodes CSSSLLDEQYF. The rearrangement links TRBV7-9 to TRBJ2-7; D not certain. CDR3 size: 11 residues. Per the germline V gene, CDR1 is SEHNR and CDR2 is FQNEAQ (reference sequence).